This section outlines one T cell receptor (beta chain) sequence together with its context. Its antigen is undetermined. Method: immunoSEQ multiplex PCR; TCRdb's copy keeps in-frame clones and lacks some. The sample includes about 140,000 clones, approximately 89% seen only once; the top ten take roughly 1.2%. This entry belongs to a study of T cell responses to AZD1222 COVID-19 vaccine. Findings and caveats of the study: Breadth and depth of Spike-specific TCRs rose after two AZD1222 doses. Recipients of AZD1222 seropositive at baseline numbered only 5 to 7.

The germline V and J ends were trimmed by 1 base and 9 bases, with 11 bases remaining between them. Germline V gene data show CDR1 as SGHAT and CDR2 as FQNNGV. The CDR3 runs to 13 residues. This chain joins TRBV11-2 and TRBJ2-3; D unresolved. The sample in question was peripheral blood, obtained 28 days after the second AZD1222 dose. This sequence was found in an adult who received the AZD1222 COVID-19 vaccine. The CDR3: CASSLAAPWTQYF. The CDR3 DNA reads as TGTGCCAGCAGCTTAGCGGCGCCGTGGACGCAGTATTTT.